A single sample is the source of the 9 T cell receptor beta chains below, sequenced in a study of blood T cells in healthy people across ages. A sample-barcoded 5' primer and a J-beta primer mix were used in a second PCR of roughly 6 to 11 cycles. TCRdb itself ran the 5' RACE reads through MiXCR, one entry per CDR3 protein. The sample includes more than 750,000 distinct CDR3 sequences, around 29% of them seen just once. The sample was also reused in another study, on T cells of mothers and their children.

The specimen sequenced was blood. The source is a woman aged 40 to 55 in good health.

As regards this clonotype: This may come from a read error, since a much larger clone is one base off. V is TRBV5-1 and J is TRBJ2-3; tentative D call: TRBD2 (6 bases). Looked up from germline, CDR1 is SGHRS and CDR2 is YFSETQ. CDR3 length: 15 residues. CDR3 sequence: CASTFGLKSTDAQYF. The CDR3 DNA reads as TGCGCCAGCACTTTCGGACTAAAAAGCACAGATGCGCAGTATTTT.

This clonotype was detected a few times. The CDR3 loop is CASRPGALYEQYF. In nucleotides, the CDR3 is TGTGCCAGCAGGCCCGGGGCACTCTACGAGCAGTACTTC. The chain uses TRBV27 and TRBJ2-7, with D perhaps assigned TRBD1 or TRBD2 (5 bases each). This CDR3 contains 13 residues. The germline CDR1 and CDR2 sequences are MNHEY and SMNVEV (reference sequence). Trimming cost V 6 bases and J 3 bases, with 12 bases left between them.

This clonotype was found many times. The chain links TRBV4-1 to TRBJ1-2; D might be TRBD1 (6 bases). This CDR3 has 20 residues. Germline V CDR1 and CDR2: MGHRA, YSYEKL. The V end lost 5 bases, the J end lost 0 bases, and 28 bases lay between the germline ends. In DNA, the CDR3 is TGCGCCAGCAGCAAAACTATCCTCCGGGACAAGGGGCTAGCTAACTATGGCTACACCTTC. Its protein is CASSKTILRDKGLANYGYTF.

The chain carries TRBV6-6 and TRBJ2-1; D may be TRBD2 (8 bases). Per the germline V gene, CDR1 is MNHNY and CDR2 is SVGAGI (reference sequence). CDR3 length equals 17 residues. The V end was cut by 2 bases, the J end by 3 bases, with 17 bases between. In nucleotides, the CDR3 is TGTGCCAGCAGTTACCCCCCGGGAGGGGGCGACTACAATGAGCAGTTCTTC. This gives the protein CASSYPPGGGDYNEQFF.

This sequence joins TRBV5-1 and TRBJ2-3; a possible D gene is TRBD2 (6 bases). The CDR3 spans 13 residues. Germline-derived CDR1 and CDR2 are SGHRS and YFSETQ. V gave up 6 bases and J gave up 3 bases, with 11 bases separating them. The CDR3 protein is CASKLGGTDTQYF. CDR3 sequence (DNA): TGCGCCAGCAAGCTGGGGGGTACAGATACGCAGTATTTT. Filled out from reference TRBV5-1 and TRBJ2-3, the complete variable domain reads KAGVTQTPRYLIKTRGQQVTLSCSPISGHRSVSWYQQTPGQGLQFLFEYFSETQRNKGNFPGRFSGRQFSNSRSEMNVSTLELGDSALYLCASKLGGTDTQYFGPGTRLTVL.

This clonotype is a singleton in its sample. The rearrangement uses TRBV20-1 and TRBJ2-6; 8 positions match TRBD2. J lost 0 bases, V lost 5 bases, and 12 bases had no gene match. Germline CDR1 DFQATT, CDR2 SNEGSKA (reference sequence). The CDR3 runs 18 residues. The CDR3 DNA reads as TGCAGTGCTGGAGGGACCCAGCGGGGGTTCTCTGGGGCCAACGTCCTGACTTTC. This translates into CSAGGTQRGFSGANVLTF.

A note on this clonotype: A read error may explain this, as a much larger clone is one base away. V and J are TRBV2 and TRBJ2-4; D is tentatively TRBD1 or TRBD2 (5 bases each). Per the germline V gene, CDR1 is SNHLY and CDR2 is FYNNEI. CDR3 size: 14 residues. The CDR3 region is CTSKAGTAKNIQYF. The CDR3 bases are TGTACCAGCAAGGCAGGGACAGCCAAAAACATTCAGTACTTC. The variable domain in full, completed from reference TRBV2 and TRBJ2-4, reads EPEVTQTPSHQVTQMGQEVILRCVPISNHLYFYWYRQILGQKVEFLVSFYNNEISEKSEIFDDQFSVERPDGSNFTLKIRSTKLEDSAMYFCTSKAGTAKNIQYFGAGTRLSVL.

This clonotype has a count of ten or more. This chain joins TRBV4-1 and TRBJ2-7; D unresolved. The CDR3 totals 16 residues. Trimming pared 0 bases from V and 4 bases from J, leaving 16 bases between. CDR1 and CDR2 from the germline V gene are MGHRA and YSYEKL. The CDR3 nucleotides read TGCGCCAGCAGCCAAGATAATAACCCTATAACTTACGAGCAGTACTTC. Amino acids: CASSQDNNPITYEQYF.

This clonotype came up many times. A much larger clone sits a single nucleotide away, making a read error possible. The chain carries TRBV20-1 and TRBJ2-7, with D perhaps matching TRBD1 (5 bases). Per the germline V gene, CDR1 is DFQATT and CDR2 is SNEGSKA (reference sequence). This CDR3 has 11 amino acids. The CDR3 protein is CRAADSNEQYF. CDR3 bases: TGCAGGGCTGCCGACAGCAACGAGCAGTACTTC.